These 22 T cell receptor beta chains were sequenced from one sample in a study of T cell responses to AZD1222 COVID-19 vaccine. Some clones are missing from TCRdb's copy, which holds only in-frame ones; the method was immunoSEQ multiplex PCR. This table has 200,000 to 250,000 clones, about 93% appearing once. Source: peripheral blood, taken on day 0 of MenACWY control vaccination. These receptors all come from an adult in good health.

This clone has a handful of counts. The chain recombines TRBV6-1 with TRBJ1-2, with 9 bases aligning to TRBD1. CDR1 is MNHNS, CDR2 SASEGT, per germline. Trimming at V came to 0 bases and at J to 3 bases, leaving 2 bases not matched to a gene. This CDR3 contains 15 residues. CDR3 sequence reads: CASSEATGGYYGYTF. The CDR3 DNA reads as TGTGCCAGCAGTGAAGCAACAGGGGGCTACTATGGCTACACCTTC.

V gene TRBV5-1 combines with J gene TRBJ2-3, with D possibly matching TRBD2 (5 bases). Germline V gives CDR1 SGHRS, CDR2 YFSETQ. The ends were cut back, 5 bases at V and 1 base at J, with 11 bases in the middle. The CDR3 runs 14 residues. CDR3 sequence reads: CASSWTGRTDTQYF. CDR3 bases: TGCGCCAGCAGTTGGACTGGACGCACAGATACGCAGTATTTT.

The genes are TRBV9 and TRBJ1-3, with 7 bases matching TRBD1. Germline V gene sequence: CDR1 SGDLS, CDR2 YYNGEE. This CDR3 comprises 16 residues. V was pared by 0 bases and J by 0 bases, with 3 bases of the junction left unmatched. CDR3 in amino acids: CASSVGDRASGNTIYF. The DNA of the CDR3 is TGTGCCAGCAGCGTAGGCGACAGGGCCTCTGGAAACACCATATATTTT. Combining the CDR3 with reference TRBV9 and TRBJ1-3 gives the whole variable domain DSGVTQTPKHLITATGQRVTLRCSPRSGDLSVYWYQQSLDQGLQFLIQYYNGEERAKGNILERFSAQQFPDLHSELNLSSLELGDSALYFCASSVGDRASGNTIYFGEGSWLTVV.

Only a few counts were recorded for this clone. The V call is TRBV2, the J call TRBJ1-1, with a tentative D call TRBD1 (6 bases). From germline, CDR1 is SNHLY and CDR2 FYNNEI. Trimming removed 0 bases at V and 0 bases at J, with 8 bases between. This CDR3 has 15 amino acids. The CDR3 is CASSEAGHMNTEAFF. CDR3 in DNA: TGTGCCAGCAGTGAAGCGGGACACATGAACACTGAAGCTTTCTTT.

This rearrangement joins TRBV7-9 to TRBJ1-4, with D possibly matching TRBD1 (5 bases). The CDR3 spans 16 residues. CDR1 is SEHNR, CDR2 FQNEAQ, per germline (reference sequence). V lost 5 bases and J lost 0, with 13 bases in between. The CDR3 protein is CASSPTVFATNEKLFF. DNA of the CDR3: TGTGCCAGCAGCCCGACAGTTTTTGCAACTAATGAAAAACTGTTTTTT.

The rearrangement uses TRBV12-2 and TRBJ2-7; the table's D gene call, TRBD2, was not cross checked with the DNA. TRBV12-2 is a listed pseudogene. The CDR3 loop spans 15 amino acids. The CDR3 bases are TGTGCAAGTCGCTCCCTAACTTATGCCCACTACGAGCAGTACTTC. It codes for CASRSLTYAHYEQYF.

This chain links TRBV5-6 with TRBJ2-5; D uncertain. CDR1 SGHDT and CDR2 YYEEEE come from the germline V gene. V gave up 4 bases and J gave up 7 bases, with 8 bases separating them. This CDR3 contains 11 residues. For the CDR3, the DNA is TGTGCCAGCAGCGTGGGATGGACCCAGTACTTC. Translating gives CASSVGWTQYF.

V gene TRBV3-1 (or the pseudogene TRBV3-2) combines with J gene TRBJ2-7; D unclear. V lost 2 bases, J lost 4 bases, and 12 bases lay in between. CDR1 and CDR2 from the germline V gene are LGHDT and YNNKEL (reference sequence). The CDR3 runs 14 residues. The CDR3 protein is CASSQKAWLYEQYF. CDR3 in DNA: TGTGCCAGCAGCCAAAAAGCCTGGCTTTACGAGCAGTACTTC.

V usage is TRBV7-8 and J usage is TRBJ1-3; 7 positions agree with TRBD1. Trimming took 3 bases from V and 6 from J; bases not matched to a gene: 11. The CDR3 extends over 16 amino acids. Germline V gene data show CDR1 as SGHVS and CDR2 as FQNEAQ. The CDR3 DNA follows: TGTGCCAGCAGCTTCCGGACGGACAGGAGGACAAACACCATATATTTT. Its protein is CASSFRTDRRTNTIYF.

V is TRBV6-2 or TRBV6-3 and J is TRBJ2-7; D is tentatively TRBD1 or TRBD2 (7 bases each). The CDR3 has 14 amino acids. In germline, CDR1 is MNHEY, CDR2 SVGEGT. Trimming cost V 4 bases and J 2 bases, with 12 bases left between them. In nucleotides, the CDR3 is TGTGCCAGCAGTTCGCCAGGGGGGGCCTACGAGCAGTACTTC. Translation: CASSSPGGAYEQYF.

This chain connects TRBV28 to TRBJ2-3; possibly TRBD1 or TRBD2 for D (5 bases each). Trimming removed 5 bases from V and 2 bases from J, with 14 bases in between. CDR1 MDHEN and CDR2 SYDVKM come from the germline V gene. CDR3 length: 15 amino acids. Written as DNA, the CDR3 is TGTGCCAGCAGTCCAACCGGGACGGCCACAGATACGCAGTATTTT. Residues: CASSPTGTATDTQYF.

The rearrangement uses TRBV18 and TRBJ2-2, with TRBD1 as a possible D gene (6 bases). This CDR3 contains 15 residues. Germline V gene sequence: CDR1 KGHSH, CDR2 LQKENI. Deletions cut 6 bases from V and 4 bases from J, with 15 bases between. The chain's CDR3 is CASSPPRGVTGELFF. CDR3 nucleotide sequence: TGTGCCAGCTCCCCCCCCAGGGGAGTCACCGGGGAGCTGTTTTTT.

This chain links TRBV3-1 (or the pseudogene TRBV3-2) with TRBJ2-3, with no clear D. The CDR3 has 13 amino acids. V was pared by 4 bases and J by 4 bases, with 9 bases between. CDR1 LGHDT and CDR2 YNNKEL come from the germline V gene (reference sequence). The CDR3 protein is CASSPYGSDTQYF. CDR3 coding DNA: TGTGCCAGCAGCCCGTATGGGTCAGATACGCAGTATTTT.

The chain combines TRBV6-5 with TRBJ1-1; no clear D. V lost 2 bases and J lost 0, with 7 bases in between. CDR3 length equals 14 residues. CDR1 and CDR2 from the germline V gene are MNHEY and SVGAGI. The CDR3: CASSYNVLNTEAFF. CDR3 nucleotide sequence: TGTGCCAGCAGTTACAACGTTCTGAACACTGAAGCTTTCTTT.

J is TRBJ2-7 and V is TRBV5-4, with D perhaps assigned TRBD1 or TRBD2 (5 bases each). The V end lost 4 bases, the J end lost 1 base, and 12 bases lay between the germline ends. The CDR3 covers 14 residues. The germline CDR1 and CDR2 sequences are SGHNT and YYREEE (reference sequence). Here the CDR3 DNA reads TGTGCCAGCAGCACGGGGACGGAGTCCTACGAGCAGTACTTC. This translates into CASSTGTESYEQYF.

CDR3 in amino acids: CASKGGLRGYTF. The CDR3 DNA is TGTGCCAGCAAGGGAGGACTGAGGGGCTACACCTTC. The chain recombines TRBV28 with TRBJ1-2; no clear D gene. This CDR3 comprises 12 residues. Germline V lookup: CDR1 MDHEN, CDR2 SYDVKM. V was trimmed by 7 bases and J by 8 bases, leaving 14 bases between them.

The V gene is TRBV5-6, the J gene TRBJ1-1, with D perhaps matching TRBD1 (5 bases). Germline V lookup: CDR1 SGHDT, CDR2 YYEEEE. The CDR3 spans 15 residues. V lost 2 bases to trimming and J lost 0 bases, with 11 bases between them. The CDR3 DNA sequence: TGTGCCAGCAGCTTTAGGGGCAGATTGAACACTGAAGCTTTCTTT. Its protein is CASSFRGRLNTEAFF. The full variable domain, in which reference TRBV5-6 and TRBJ1-1 provide the parts outside the CDR3, is DAGVTQSPTHLIKTRGQQVTLRCSPKSGHDTVSWYQQALGQGPQFIFQYYEEEERQRGNFPDRFSGHQFPNYSSELNVNALLLGDSALYLCASSFRGRLNTEAFFGQGTRLTVV.

This rearrangement joins TRBV20-1 to TRBJ2-7; D might be TRBD1 (5 bases). Germline CDR1 reads DFQATT; CDR2 reads SNEGSKA (reference sequence). With 4 bases removed from V and 5 bases from J, the gap between germline ends came to 9 bases. The CDR3 has 11 residues. The CDR3 is CSATGSHEQYF. In DNA form, the CDR3 reads TGCAGTGCTACAGGGTCGCACGAGCAGTACTTC.

The chain joins TRBV7-8 to TRBJ1-2; 7 positions agree with TRBD1. The germline V gene encodes CDR1 SGHVS and CDR2 FQNEAQ. This CDR3 contains 15 residues. V lost 5 bases, J lost 3 bases, and 9 bases stayed unmatched. The CDR3 DNA reads TGTGCCAGCAGCCAAGATTACAGGGGAGACTATGGCTACACCTTC. This translates into CASSQDYRGDYGYTF.

The chain employs TRBV7-8 and TRBJ2-7; possibly TRBD2 for D (6 bases). V gave up 5 bases and J gave up 0 bases, with 11 bases separating them. Looked up from germline, CDR1 is SGHVS and CDR2 is FQNEAQ. The CDR3 has 14 amino acids. The DNA of the CDR3 is TGTGCCAGCAGCCCCGGGGGTTCCTCCTACGAGCAGTACTTC. Its protein product is CASSPGGSSYEQYF.

V usage is TRBV6-2 or TRBV6-3 and J usage is TRBJ2-1, with a weak D call TRBD2 (5 bases). V was pared by 1 base and J by 10 bases, with 11 bases between. This CDR3 is 13 amino acids long. CDR1 and CDR2 (germline): MNHEY, SVGEGT. The CDR3 DNA is TGTGCCAGCAGTTACTTGCTAGCAGGAGAGCAGTTCTTC. The encoded protein is CASSYLLAGEQFF.

The V and J genes are TRBV6-5 and TRBJ1-6; D unclear. With 0 bases removed from V and 7 bases from J, the gap between germline ends came to 10 bases. Germline loops: CDR1 MNHEY, CDR2 SVGAGI. CDR3 size: 15 residues. The CDR3 DNA reads TGTGCCAGCAGTTACTCGGGGAGAGAAAATTCACCCCTCCACTTT. This sequence encodes CASSYSGRENSPLHF.